The clone carrying this T cell receptor (beta chain) was counted only a few times. Its antigen is currently unknown. CDR1 is MDHEN, CDR2 SYDVKM, per germline. The CDR3 loop spans 13 amino acids. V lost 6 bases and J lost 5, with 10 bases in between. This specimen belongs to a study of T cells in tuberculosis. Profiling relied on immunoSEQ multiplex PCR, and the TCRdb table lists in-frame clones only, not all of them. The data show about 43,000 clones, around 94% seen once. Study outcomes and limitations: Smaller alpha distances in active tuberculosis partly reflected shorter CDR3-alpha lengths.

This TCR was sampled from a donor aged 10-29 years with latent tuberculosis or without tuberculosis infection. Some clones in this sample may be carry-over from other donors' samples. The sample was PBMCs. This chain links TRBV28 with TRBJ2-2; D is possibly TRBD2 (5 bases). The CDR3 DNA reads TGTGCCAGCAGCCCCCGCGGGACCGGGGAGCTGTTTTTT. This translates into CASSPRGTGELFF.